The 6 T cell receptor beta chains given below trace back to one sample, sequenced in a study of CD8+ T cells in alopecia areata. In each case, RNA was isolated and then reverse transcribed into cDNA as the sequencing template. Measured with immunoSEQ multiplex PCR; TCRdb has only the in-frame clones, and not every one. The sample lists some 120,000 clones; under 60% were seen once. Treatment: oral pan-JAK inhibitor, 5-10 mg twice daily. Material: CD8+ T cells sorted from blood, obtained at week 24, from a patient treated with tofacitinib. The receptors come from a human donor with alopecia areata.

The chain recombines TRBV7-8 with TRBJ2-1; D possibly corresponds to TRBD1 (6 bases). This CDR3 has 12 amino acids. V dropped 5 bases and J dropped 8 bases, with 10 bases sitting between them. Germline V gives CDR1 SGHVS, CDR2 FQNEAQ. The DNA of the CDR3 is TGTGCCAGCAGCCGACAGGCCGATGAGCAGTTCTTC. Translated, it gives CASSRQADEQFF. Full variable domain (missing parts from reference TRBV7-8 and TRBJ2-1): GAGVSQSPRYKVAKRGQDVALRCDPISGHVSLFWYQQALGQGPEFLTYFQNEAQLDKSGLPSDRFFAERPEGSVSTLKIQRTQQEDSAVYLCASSRQADEQFFGPGTRLTVL.

This clone was found a few times. The chain links TRBV12-5 to TRBJ1-2; D call uncertain. This CDR3 is 14 amino acids long. The V gene lost 3 bases and the J gene lost 6 bases, with 14 bases spanning the gap. Germline CDR1 reads LGHNT; CDR2 reads FRNRAP. CDR3 amino acids: CASGLEGPGDGYTF. The CDR3, as DNA: TGTGCTAGTGGTTTAGAGGGCCCGGGAGATGGCTACACCTTC.

The chain has TRBV30 and TRBJ2-7; 9 nucleotides align to TRBD1. Unmatched junction bases numbered 8, after V lost 4 bases and J lost 4 bases. CDR1 and CDR2 from the germline V gene are GTSNPN and SVGIG (reference sequence). The CDR3 length is 14 residues. CDR3 in amino acids: CAWKPGTGFYEQYF. The DNA of the CDR3 is TGTGCCTGGAAGCCTGGGACAGGGTTTTACGAGCAGTACTTC.

The rearrangement joins TRBV4-1 to TRBJ2-1; D unresolved. This CDR3 is 11 amino acids long. Trimming removed 5 bases at V and 10 bases at J, with 9 bases between. CDR1 is MGHRA, CDR2 YSYEKL, per germline. CDR3 sequence: CASSKGREQFF. CDR3 coding DNA: TGCGCCAGCAGCAAAGGCAGGGAGCAGTTCTTC.

A few counts support this clone. The V gene is TRBV2, the J gene TRBJ2-5; 7 bases match TRBD1. Looked up from germline, CDR1 is SNHLY and CDR2 is FYNNEI. J was trimmed by 4 bases and V by 3 bases; bases with no gene match: 8. CDR3 length: 15 amino acids. CDR3 protein: CASSDPTTGIETQYF. The CDR3 nucleotides are TGTGCCAGCAGTGATCCCACGACAGGGATAGAGACCCAGTACTTC.

The sample holds one count of this clone. The gene calls are TRBV25-1 and TRBJ2-7; the D is unclear. CDR1 is MGHDK, CDR2 SYGVNS, per germline. Trimming stripped 3 bases from V and 1 base from J, with 4 bases between. The CDR3 is 12 amino acids. CDR3 protein: CASSDGSYEQYF. For the CDR3, the DNA is TGTGCCAGCAGTGACGGGTCCTACGAGCAGTACTTC.